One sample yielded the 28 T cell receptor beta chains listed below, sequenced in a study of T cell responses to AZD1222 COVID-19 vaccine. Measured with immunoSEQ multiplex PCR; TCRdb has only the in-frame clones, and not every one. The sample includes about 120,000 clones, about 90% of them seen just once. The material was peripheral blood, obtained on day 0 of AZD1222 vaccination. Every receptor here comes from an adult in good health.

This chain's CDR3 is CASSFSSNQPQHF. The CDR3 nucleotides are TGTGCCAGCAGTTTTAGTAGCAATCAGCCCCAGCATTTT. The J gene is TRBJ1-5, the V gene TRBV28; unclear D gene. Germline loops: CDR1 MDHEN, CDR2 SYDVKM. The length of the CDR3 is 13 residues. The V gene lost 3 bases and the J gene lost 0 bases, with 3 bases spanning the gap.

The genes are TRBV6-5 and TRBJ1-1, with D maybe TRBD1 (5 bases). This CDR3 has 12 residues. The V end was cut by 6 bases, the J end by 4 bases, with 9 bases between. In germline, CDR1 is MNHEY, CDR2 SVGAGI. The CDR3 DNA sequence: TGTGCCAGCAGCCCGGGACCCACTGAAGCTTTCTTT. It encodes CASSPGPTEAFF.

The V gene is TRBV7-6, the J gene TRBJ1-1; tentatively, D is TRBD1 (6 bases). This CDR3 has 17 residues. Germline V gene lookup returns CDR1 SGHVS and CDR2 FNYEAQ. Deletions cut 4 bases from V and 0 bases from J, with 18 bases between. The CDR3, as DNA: TGTGCCAGCAGCTCATCCTTGGGGGGGCCGGTGAACACTGAAGCTTTCTTT. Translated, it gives CASSSSLGGPVNTEAFF.

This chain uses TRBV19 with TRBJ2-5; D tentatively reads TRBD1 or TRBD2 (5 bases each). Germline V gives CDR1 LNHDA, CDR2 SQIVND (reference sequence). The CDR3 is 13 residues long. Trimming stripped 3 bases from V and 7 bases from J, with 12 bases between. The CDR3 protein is CASSMKTEGTQYF. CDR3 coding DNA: TGTGCCAGTAGTATGAAGACAGAGGGGACCCAGTACTTC.

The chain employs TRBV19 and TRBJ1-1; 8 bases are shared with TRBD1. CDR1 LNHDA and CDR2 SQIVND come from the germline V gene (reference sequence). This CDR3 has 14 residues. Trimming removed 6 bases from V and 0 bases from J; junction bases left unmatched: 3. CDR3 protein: CASRRQGMNTEAFF. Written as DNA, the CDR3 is TGTGCCAGTAGGAGACAGGGGATGAACACTGAAGCTTTCTTT. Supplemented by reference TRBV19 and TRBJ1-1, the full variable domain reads DGGITQSPKYLFRKEGQNVTLSCEQNLNHDAMYWYRQDPGQGLRLIYYSQIVNDFQKGDIAEGYSVSREKKESFPLTVTSAQKNPTAFYLCASRRQGMNTEAFFGQGTRLTVV.

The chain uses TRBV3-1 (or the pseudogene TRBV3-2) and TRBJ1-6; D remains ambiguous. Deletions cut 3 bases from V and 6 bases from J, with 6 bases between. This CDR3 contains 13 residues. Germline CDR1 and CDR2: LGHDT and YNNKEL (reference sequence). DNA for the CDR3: TGTGCCAGCAGCCAGTCGATTAATTCACCCCTCCACTTT. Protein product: CASSQSINSPLHF.

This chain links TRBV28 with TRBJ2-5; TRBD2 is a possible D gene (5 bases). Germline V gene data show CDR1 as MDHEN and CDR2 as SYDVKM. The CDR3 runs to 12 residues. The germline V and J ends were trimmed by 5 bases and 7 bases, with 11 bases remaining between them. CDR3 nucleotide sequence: TGTGCCAGCAGTGAGGGTGTGGGGACCCAGTACTTC. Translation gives CASSEGVGTQYF.

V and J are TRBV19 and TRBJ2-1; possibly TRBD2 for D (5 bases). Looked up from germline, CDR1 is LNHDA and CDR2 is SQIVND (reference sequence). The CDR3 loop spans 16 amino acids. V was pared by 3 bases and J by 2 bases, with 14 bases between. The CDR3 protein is CASSMPWTQTYNEQFF. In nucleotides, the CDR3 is TGTGCCAGTAGTATGCCCTGGACTCAAACCTACAATGAGCAGTTCTTC.

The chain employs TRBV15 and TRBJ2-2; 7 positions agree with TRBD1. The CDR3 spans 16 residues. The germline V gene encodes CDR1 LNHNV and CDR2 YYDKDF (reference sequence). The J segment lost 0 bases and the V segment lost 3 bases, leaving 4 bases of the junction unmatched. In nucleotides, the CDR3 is TGTGCCACCAGCAGGGACAGGCCCCCGAACACCGGGGAGCTGTTTTTT. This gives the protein CATSRDRPPNTGELFF. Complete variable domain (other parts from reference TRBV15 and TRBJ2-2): DAMVIQNPRYQVTQFGKPVTLSCSQTLNHNVMYWYQQKSSQAPKLLFHYYDKDFNNEADTPDNFQSRRPNTSFCFLDIRSPGLGDTAMYLCATSRDRPPNTGELFFGEGSRLTVL.

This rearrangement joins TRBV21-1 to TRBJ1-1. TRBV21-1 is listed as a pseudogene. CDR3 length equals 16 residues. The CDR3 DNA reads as TGTGCCAGCAGCTATAGACTGGGACGAGGGAACACTGAAGCTTTCTTT. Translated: CASSYRLGRGNTEAFF.

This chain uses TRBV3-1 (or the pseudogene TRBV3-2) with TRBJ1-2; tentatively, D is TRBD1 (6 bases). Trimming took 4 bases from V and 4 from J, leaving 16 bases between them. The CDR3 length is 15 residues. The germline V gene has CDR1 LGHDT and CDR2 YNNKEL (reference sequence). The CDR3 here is CASSPTRQALYGYTF. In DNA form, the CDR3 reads TGTGCCAGCAGCCCGACTCGACAGGCCCTCTATGGCTACACCTTC.

The CDR3: CASSQGDRLANYGYTF. The CDR3 bases are TGTGCCAGCAGCCAAGGGGACAGGCTAGCTAACTATGGCTACACCTTC. The chain combines TRBV3-1 (or the pseudogene TRBV3-2) with TRBJ1-2; 8 nucleotides align to TRBD1. With 1 base clipped from V and 0 bases from J, the junction kept 4 bases outside the gene matches. This CDR3 contains 16 residues. Germline V gene data show CDR1 as LGHDT and CDR2 as YNNKEL (reference sequence).

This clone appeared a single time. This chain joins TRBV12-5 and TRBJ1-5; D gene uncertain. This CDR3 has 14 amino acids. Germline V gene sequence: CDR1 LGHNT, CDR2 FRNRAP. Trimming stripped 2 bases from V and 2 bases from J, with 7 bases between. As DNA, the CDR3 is TGTGCTAGTGGTTTGATGGGCGGCAATCAGCCCCAGCATTTT. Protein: CASGLMGGNQPQHF.

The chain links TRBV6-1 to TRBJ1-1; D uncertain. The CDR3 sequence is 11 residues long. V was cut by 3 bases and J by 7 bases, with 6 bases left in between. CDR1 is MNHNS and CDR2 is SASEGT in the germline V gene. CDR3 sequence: CASSEPLEAFF. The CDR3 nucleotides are TGTGCCAGCAGTGAGCCCCTTGAAGCTTTCTTT.

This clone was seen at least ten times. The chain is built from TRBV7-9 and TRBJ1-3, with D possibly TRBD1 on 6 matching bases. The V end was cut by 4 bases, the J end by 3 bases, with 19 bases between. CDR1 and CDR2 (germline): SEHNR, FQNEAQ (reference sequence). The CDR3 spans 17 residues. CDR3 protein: CASSSRQSEGGGNTIYF. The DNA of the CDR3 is TGTGCCAGCAGCTCCCGTCAGAGCGAGGGGGGTGGAAACACCATATATTTT.

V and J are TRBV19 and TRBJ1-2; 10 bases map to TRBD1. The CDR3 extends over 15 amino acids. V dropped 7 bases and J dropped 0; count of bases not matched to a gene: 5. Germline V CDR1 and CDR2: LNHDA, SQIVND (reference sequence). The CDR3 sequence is CASTAGTGANYGYTF. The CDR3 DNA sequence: TGTGCCAGTACCGCCGGGACAGGGGCTAACTATGGCTACACCTTC.

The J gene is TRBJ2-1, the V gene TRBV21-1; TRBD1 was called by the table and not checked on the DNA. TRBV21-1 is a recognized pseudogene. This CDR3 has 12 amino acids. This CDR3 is CASSKVQAQQFF. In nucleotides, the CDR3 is TGTGCCAGCAGCAAAGTACAGGCTCAGCAGTTCTTC.

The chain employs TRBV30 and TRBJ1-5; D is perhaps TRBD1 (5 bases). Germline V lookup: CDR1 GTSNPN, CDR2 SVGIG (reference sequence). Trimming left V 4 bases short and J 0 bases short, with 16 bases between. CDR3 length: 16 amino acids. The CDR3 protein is CAWTLDSVYSNQPQHF. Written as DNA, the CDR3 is TGTGCCTGGACCCTTGACAGCGTTTATAGCAATCAGCCCCAGCATTTT. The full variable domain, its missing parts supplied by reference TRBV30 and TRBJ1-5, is SQTIHQWPATLVQPVGSPLSLECTVEGTSNPNLYWYRQAAGRGLQLLFYSVGIGQISSEVPQNLSASRPQDRQFILSSKKLLLSDSGFYLCAWTLDSVYSNQPQHFGDGTRLSIL.

The CDR3 DNA follows: TGTGCCAGCAGCCAGTACAATGTAGGGGTCTCTGGAAACACCATATATTTT. Its translation is CASSQYNVGVSGNTIYF. V and J are TRBV4-2 and TRBJ1-3; weak D call: TRBD1 (5 bases). The V gene's germline CDR1 is LGHNA and CDR2 YNFKEQ. Trimming left V 3 bases short and J 0 bases short, with 15 bases between. The CDR3 has 17 residues.

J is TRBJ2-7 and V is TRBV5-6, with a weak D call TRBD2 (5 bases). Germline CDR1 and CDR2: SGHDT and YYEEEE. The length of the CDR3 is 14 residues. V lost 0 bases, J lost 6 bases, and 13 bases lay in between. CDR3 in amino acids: CASSLAGFPGEQYF. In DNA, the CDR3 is TGTGCCAGCAGCTTGGCGGGGTTTCCTGGCGAGCAGTACTTC.

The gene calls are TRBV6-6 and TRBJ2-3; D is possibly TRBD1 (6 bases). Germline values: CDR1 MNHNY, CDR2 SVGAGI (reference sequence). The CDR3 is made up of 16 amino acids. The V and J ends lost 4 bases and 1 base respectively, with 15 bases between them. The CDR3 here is CASSFPPGHRTDTQYF. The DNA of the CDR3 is TGTGCCAGCAGTTTCCCGCCGGGACACCGCACAGATACGCAGTATTTT.

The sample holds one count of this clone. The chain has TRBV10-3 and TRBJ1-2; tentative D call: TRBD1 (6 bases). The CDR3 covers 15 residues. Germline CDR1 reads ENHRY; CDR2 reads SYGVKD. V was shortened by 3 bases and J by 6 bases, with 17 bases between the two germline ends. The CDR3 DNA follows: TGTGCCATCAGTGACGTGGGGGGAACAGGGCATGGCTACACCTTC. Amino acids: CAISDVGGTGHGYTF.

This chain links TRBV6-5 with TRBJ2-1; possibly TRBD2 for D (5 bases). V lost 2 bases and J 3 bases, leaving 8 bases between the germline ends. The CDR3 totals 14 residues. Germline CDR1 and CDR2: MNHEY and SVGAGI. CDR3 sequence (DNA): TGTGCCAGCAGTTACACCCGGGACTACAATGAGCAGTTCTTC. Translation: CASSYTRDYNEQFF.

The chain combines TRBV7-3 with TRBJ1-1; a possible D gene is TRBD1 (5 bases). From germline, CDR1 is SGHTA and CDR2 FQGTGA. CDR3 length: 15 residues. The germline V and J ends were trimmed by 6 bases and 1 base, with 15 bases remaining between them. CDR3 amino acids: CASSPKSGGNTEAFF. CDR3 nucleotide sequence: TGTGCCAGCAGTCCTAAGTCTGGGGGGAACACTGAAGCTTTCTTT.

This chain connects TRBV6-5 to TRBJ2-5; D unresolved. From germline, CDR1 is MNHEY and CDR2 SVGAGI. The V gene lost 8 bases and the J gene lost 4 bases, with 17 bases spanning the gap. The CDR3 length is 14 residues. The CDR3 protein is CASGVTSSGETQYF. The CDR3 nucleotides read TGTGCCAGCGGGGTTACATCGTCTGGAGAGACCCAGTACTTC.

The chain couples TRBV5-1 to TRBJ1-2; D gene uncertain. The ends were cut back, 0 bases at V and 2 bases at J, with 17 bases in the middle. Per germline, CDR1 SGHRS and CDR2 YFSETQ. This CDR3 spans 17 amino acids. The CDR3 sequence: CASSLGFSPVENYGYTF. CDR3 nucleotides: TGCGCCAGCAGCTTGGGGTTTAGTCCCGTGGAAAACTATGGCTACACCTTC.

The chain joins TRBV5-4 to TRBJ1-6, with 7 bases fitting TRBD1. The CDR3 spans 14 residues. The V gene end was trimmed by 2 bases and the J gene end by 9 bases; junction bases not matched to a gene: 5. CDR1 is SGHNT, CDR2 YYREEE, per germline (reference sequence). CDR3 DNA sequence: TGTGCCAGCAGCTTAGAAAGACAGGGTTCACCCCTCCACTTT. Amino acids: CASSLERQGSPLHF.

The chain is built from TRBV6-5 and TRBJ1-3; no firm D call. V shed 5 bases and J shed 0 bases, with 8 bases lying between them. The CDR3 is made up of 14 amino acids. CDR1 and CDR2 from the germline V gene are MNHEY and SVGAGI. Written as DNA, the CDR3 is TGTGCCAGCAGTAGGTCCCACTCTGGAAACACCATATATTTT. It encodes CASSRSHSGNTIYF.